This T cell receptor beta chain was recorded in a study of control samples from healthy donors and cancer patients. The assay was immunoSEQ multiplex PCR, and TCRdb's table has in-frame clones only and misses some. The data show about 22,000 clones, around 83% seen once. The germline V gene encodes CDR1 MGHRA and CDR2 YSYEKL. The CDR3 is 17 residues long. Losses at the gene ends were 0 bases for V and 3 bases for J; bases not matched to a gene: 7. The specimen sequenced was PBMCs. The receptor was isolated from a man aged 55 to 70 with head and neck cancer. This chain joins TRBV4-1 and TRBJ2-1, with 8 bases aligning to TRBD2. The CDR3 sequence: CASSQDLGTRFYNEQFF. The CDR3 DNA follows: TGCGCCAGCAGCCAAGATCTCGGGACTAGATTCTACAATGAGCAGTTCTTC.